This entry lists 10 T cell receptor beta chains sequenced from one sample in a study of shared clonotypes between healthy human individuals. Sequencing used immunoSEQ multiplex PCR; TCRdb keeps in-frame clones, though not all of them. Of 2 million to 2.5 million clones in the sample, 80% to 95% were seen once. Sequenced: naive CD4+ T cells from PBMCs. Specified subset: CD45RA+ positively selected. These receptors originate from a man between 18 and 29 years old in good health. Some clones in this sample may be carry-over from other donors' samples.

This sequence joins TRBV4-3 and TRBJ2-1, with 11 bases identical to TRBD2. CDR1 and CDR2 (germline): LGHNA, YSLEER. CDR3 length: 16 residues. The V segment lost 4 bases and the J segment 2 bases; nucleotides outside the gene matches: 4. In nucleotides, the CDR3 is TGCGCCAGCAGCCCAATAGCGGGAGGGCCCTACAATGAGCAGTTCTTC. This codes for CASSPIAGGPYNEQFF.

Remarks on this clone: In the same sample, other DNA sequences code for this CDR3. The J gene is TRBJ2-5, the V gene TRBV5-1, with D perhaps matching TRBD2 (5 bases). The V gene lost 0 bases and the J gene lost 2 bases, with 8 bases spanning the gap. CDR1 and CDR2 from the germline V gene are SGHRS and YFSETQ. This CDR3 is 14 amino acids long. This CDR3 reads CASSLEPGQETQYF. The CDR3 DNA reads TGCGCCAGCAGCTTGGAGCCGGGGCAAGAGACCCAGTACTTC.

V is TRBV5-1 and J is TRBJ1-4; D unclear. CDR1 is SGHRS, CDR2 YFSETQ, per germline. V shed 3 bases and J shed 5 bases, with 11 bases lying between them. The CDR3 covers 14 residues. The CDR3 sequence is CASSYGLGNEKLFF. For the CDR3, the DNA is TGCGCCAGCAGCTACGGCCTGGGAAATGAAAAACTGTTTTTT.

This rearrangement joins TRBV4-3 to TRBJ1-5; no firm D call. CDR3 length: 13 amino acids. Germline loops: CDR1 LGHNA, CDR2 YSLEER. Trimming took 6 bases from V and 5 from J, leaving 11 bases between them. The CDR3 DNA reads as TGCGCCAGCAGTCTCACCTACGATCAGCCCCAGCATTTT. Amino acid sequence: CASSLTYDQPQHF.

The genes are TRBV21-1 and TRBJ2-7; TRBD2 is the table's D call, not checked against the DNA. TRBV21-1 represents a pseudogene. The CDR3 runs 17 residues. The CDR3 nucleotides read TGTGCCAGCAGGAAATACTTTGGGAGGACGGCTGACTACGAGCAGTACTTC. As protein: CASRKYFGRTADYEQYF.

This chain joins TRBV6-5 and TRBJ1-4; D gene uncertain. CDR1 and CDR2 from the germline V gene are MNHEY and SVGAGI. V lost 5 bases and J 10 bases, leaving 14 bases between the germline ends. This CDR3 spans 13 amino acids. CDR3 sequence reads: CASSQIPGGKLFF. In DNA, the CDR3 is TGTGCCAGCAGTCAGATTCCGGGCGGAAAACTGTTTTTT.

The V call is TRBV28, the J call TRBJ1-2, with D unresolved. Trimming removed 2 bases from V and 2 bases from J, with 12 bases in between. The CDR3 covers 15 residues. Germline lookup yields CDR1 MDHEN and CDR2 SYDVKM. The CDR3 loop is CASSLNYWVNYGYTF. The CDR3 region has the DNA TGTGCCAGCAGTTTAAATTACTGGGTGAACTATGGCTACACCTTC.

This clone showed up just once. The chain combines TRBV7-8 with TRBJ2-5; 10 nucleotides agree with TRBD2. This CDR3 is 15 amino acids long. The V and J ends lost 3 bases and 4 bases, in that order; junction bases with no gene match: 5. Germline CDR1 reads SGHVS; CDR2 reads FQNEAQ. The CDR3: CASSLLAGVGETQYF. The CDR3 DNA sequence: TGTGCCAGCAGCTTGCTAGCGGGAGTAGGAGAGACCCAGTACTTC.

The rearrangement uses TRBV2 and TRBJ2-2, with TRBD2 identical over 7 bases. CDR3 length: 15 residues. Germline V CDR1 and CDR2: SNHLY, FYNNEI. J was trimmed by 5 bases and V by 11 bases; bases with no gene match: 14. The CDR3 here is CASAPSGVNTGELFF. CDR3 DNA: TGTGCCTCAGCCCCCAGCGGGGTGAATACCGGGGAGCTGTTTTTT.

This CDR3 is CAISLAGPKGEQYF. CDR3 nucleotides: TGTGCCATCAGTCTAGCGGGACCTAAAGGGGAGCAGTACTTC. This chain connects TRBV10-3 to TRBJ2-7, with 9 nucleotides matching TRBD2. The germline CDR1 and CDR2 sequences are ENHRY and SYGVKD. CDR3 length: 14 residues. The V segment lost 5 bases and the J segment 7 bases; nucleotides outside the gene matches: 9.